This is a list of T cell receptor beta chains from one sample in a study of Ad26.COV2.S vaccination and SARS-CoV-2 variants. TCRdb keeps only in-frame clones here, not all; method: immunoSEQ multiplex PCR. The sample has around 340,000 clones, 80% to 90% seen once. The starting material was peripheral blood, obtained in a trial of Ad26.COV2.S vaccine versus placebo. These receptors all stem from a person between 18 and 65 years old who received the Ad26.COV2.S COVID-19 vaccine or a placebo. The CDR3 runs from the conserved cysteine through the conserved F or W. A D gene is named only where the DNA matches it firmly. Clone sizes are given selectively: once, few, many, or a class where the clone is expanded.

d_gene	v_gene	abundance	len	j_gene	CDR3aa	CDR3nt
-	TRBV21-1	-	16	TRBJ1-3	CASSKLRGCSGNTIYF	TGTGCCAGCAGCAAACTACGGGGCTGCTCTGGAAACACCATATATTTT
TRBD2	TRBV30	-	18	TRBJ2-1	CAWSGTSGRARRDNEQFF	TGTGCCTGGAGTGGGACTAGCGGGAGGGCCCGGAGGGACAATGAGCAGTTCTTC
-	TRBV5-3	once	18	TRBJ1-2	CARSFKSGEIPHDYGYTF	TGTGCCAGAAGCTTTAAATCAGGGGAAATCCCTCACGACTATGGCTACACCTTC
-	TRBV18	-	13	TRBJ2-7	CASSPLRADEQYF	TGTGCCAGCTCACCACTCAGGGCAGACGAGCAGTACTTC
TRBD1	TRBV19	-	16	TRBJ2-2	CASSIVPGQGTGELFF	TGTGCCAGTAGTATAGTGCCGGGACAGGGTACCGGGGAGCTGTTTTTT
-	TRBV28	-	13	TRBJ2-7	CASSTEVLGEQYF	TGTGCCAGCTCAACGGAGGTCCTGGGCGAGCAGTACTTC
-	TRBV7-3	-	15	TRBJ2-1	CASSPDLGAYNEQFF	TGTGCCAGCAGCCCCGATTTAGGTGCCTACAATGAGCAGTTCTTC
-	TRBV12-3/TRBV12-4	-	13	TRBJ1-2	CASALEGFIRYTF	TGTGCCAGCGCCCTGGAGGGCTTTATACGCTACACCTTC
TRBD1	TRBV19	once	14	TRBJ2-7	CASSISGQGAEQYF	TGTGCCAGTAGTATCTCGGGACAGGGTGCCGAGCAGTACTTC
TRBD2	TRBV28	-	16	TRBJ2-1	CASSLFLAGGLGEQFF	TGTGCCAGCAGCCTCTTCCTAGCGGGAGGGCTCGGTGAGCAGTTCTTC
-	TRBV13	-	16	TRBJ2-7	CASSLGLRGRTYEQYF	TGTGCCAGCAGCTTAGGCCTGAGAGGACGGACCTACGAGCAGTACTTC
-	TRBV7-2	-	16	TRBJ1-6	CASSLRAGAYNSPLHF	TGTGCCAGCAGCTTACGGGCGGGAGCCTATAATTCACCCCTCCACTTT
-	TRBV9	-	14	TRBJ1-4	CASSPGATNEKLFF	TGTGCCAGCAGCCCCGGCGCAACTAATGAAAAACTGTTTTTT
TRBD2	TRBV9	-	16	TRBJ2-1	CASSAGLAGKNNEQFF	TGTGCCAGCAGCGCCGGACTAGCGGGTAAAAACAATGAGCAGTTCTTC
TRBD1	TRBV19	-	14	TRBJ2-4	CASTSGTGRGIQYF	TGTGCCAGTACCTCCGGGACAGGGCGTGGGATTCAGTACTTC
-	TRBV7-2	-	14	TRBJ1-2	CASSLNPGEVGYTF	TGTGCCAGCAGCTTAAATCCGGGGGAGGTTGGCTACACCTTC
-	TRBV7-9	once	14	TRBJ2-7	CASSPPTVPYEQYF	TGTGCCAGCAGCCCACCGACAGTTCCCTACGAGCAGTACTTC
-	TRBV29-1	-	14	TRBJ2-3	CSVEEGHGTDTQYF	TGCAGCGTTGAAGAGGGACATGGCACAGATACGCAGTATTTT
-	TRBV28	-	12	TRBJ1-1	CASSLAPTEAFF	TGTGCCAGCAGTTTGGCCCCAACTGAAGCTTTCTTT
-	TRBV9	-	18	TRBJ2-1	CASSAGSTRFRSYNEQFF	TGTGCCAGCAGCGCCGGGAGCACCAGATTTCGGTCCTACAATGAGCAGTTCTTC
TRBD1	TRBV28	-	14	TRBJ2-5	CASSLRAGGETQYF	TGTGCCAGCAGTTTAAGGGCAGGGGGAGAGACCCAGTACTTC
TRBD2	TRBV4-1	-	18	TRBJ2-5	CASSQDPGGSADQETQYF	TGCGCCAGCAGCCAAGATCCCGGGGGGTCGGCAGACCAAGAGACCCAGTACTTC
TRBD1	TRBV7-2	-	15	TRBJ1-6	CASSLAGQGNSPLHF	TGTGCCAGCAGCTTAGCCGGACAGGGGAATTCACCCCTCCACTTT
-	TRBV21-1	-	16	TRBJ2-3	CASRRLAGGSTDTQYF	TGTGCCAGCAGGAGACTAGCGGGGGGGAGCACAGATACGCAGTATTTT
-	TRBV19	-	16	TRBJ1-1	CASRHTRGGLNTEAFF	TGTGCCAGTAGACATACCCGCGGCGGTCTGAACACTGAAGCTTTCTTT
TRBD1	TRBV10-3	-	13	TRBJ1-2	CAISSTGDYGYTF	TGTGCCATCAGTTCTACAGGGGACTATGGCTACACCTTC
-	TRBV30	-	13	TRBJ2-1	CAWSQTGPGGQFF	TGTGCCTGGAGTCAGACGGGACCTGGAGGGCAGTTCTTC
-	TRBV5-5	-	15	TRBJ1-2	CASSLAPGTLYGYTF	TGTGCCAGCAGCTTGGCCCCAGGGACACTCTATGGCTACACCTTC